A single sample is the source of the 32 T cell receptor beta chains below, sequenced in a study of blood T cell repertoires in COVID-19. Libraries were prepared by immunoSEQ multiplex PCR; TCRdb keeps only in-frame clonotypes and omits some of them. The table records tens of thousands of clones, 80% to 90% of them present only once. Sequencing was performed on peripheral blood. These receptor sequences come from a man aged 80 or over with COVID-19, enrolled during active disease.

This clone was observed once. V is TRBV6-5 and J is TRBJ2-7; the D gene is possibly TRBD2 (6 bases). The CDR3 sequence is 13 residues long. The germline CDR1 and CDR2 sequences are MNHEY and SVGAGI. Trimming removed 8 bases at V and 7 bases at J, with 18 bases between. CDR3 sequence: CASRLDYPKEQYF. CDR3 nucleotide sequence: TGTGCCAGCCGGCTGGACTACCCTAAGGAGCAGTACTTC.

The chain recombines TRBV6-5 with TRBJ1-1; D remains ambiguous. Germline assignment: CDR1 MNHEY and CDR2 SVGAGI. The CDR3 runs to 14 residues. Trimming stripped 0 bases from V and 0 bases from J, with 5 bases between. The DNA for the CDR3 is TGTGCCAGCAGTTACTCGCAGGTGAACACTGAAGCTTTCTTT. It encodes CASSYSQVNTEAFF.

As concerns this clone: The sample carries other DNA sequences with the same CDR3. The chain is built from TRBV5-1 and TRBJ1-1; 7 nucleotides line up with TRBD1. The V gene end was trimmed by 5 bases and the J gene end by 5 bases; junction bases not matched to a gene: 3. The CDR3 loop spans 12 amino acids. The germline CDR1 and CDR2 sequences are SGHRS and YFSETQ. Written as DNA, the CDR3 is TGCGCCAGCAGGTCAGGGGGGACTGAAGCTTTCTTT. Its translation: CASRSGGTEAFF. The full variable domain, rest sourced from reference TRBV5-1 and TRBJ1-1, is KAGVTQTPRYLIKTRGQQVTLSCSPISGHRSVSWYQQTPGQGLQFLFEYFSETQRNKGNFPGRFSGRQFSNSRSEMNVSTLELGDSALYLCASRSGGTEAFFGQGTRLTVV.

The rearrangement uses TRBV7-2 and TRBJ2-1; 11 bases map to TRBD2. With 2 bases clipped from V and 7 bases from J, the junction kept 4 bases outside the gene matches. The CDR3 extends over 15 amino acids. CDR1 is SGHTA and CDR2 is FQGNSA in the germline V gene. This chain's CDR3 is CASSLLLAGGNEQFF. CDR3 coding DNA: TGTGCCAGCAGCTTACTCCTAGCGGGGGGAAATGAGCAGTTCTTC.

The rearrangement links TRBV4-1 to TRBJ2-5; D perhaps matches TRBD1 (6 bases). Germline values: CDR1 MGHRA, CDR2 YSYEKL. V was cut by 5 bases and J by 2 bases, with 15 bases left in between. CDR3 size: 15 residues. CDR3 in amino acids: CASSMGRTVQETQYF. CDR3 DNA sequence: TGCGCCAGCAGCATGGGCCGGACAGTTCAAGAGACCCAGTACTTC.

This chain joins TRBV5-5 and TRBJ1-5; TRBD1 matches 7 bases. The CDR3 is 13 residues long. With 4 bases clipped from V and 5 bases from J, the junction kept 3 bases outside the gene matches. Germline CDR1 is SGHKS and CDR2 is YYEKEE (reference sequence). The CDR3 spells CASSRTGDQPQHF. In nucleotides, the CDR3 is TGTGCCAGCAGCAGGACAGGTGATCAGCCCCAGCATTTT. The entire variable domain, with the rest obtained from reference TRBV5-5 and TRBJ1-5, is as follows: DAGVTQSPTHLIKTRGQQVTLRCSPISGHKSVSWYQQVLGQGPQFIFQYYEKEERGRGNFPDRFSARQFPNYSSELNVNALLLGDSALYLCASSRTGDQPQHFGDGTRLSIL.

The V gene is TRBV30, the J gene TRBJ1-4; TRBD1 is a possible D gene (6 bases). With 0 bases removed from V and 8 bases from J, the gap between germline ends came to 16 bases. The germline gives CDR1 GTSNPN, CDR2 SVGIG (reference sequence). The CDR3 is 15 residues long. CDR3 residues: CAWSVSGGRGEKLFF. CDR3 in DNA: TGTGCCTGGAGTGTATCCGGGGGGCGAGGGGAAAAACTGTTTTTT. The complete variable domain, with remaining parts taken from reference TRBV30 and TRBJ1-4, reads SQTIHQWPATLVQPVGSPLSLECTVEGTSNPNLYWYRQAAGRGLQLLFYSVGIGQISSEVPQNLSASRPQDRQFILSSKKLLLSDSGFYLCAWSVSGGRGEKLFFGSGTQLSVL.

The chain links TRBV9 to TRBJ2-2, with D uncertain. The V gene's germline CDR1 is SGDLS and CDR2 YYNGEE. V was cut by 0 bases and J by 2 bases, with 5 bases left in between. This CDR3 is 14 amino acids long. In DNA form, the CDR3 reads TGTGCCAGCAGCGTAGCCCTAAACACCGGGGAGCTGTTTTTT. Its translation: CASSVALNTGELFF.

This rearrangement joins TRBV4-2 to TRBJ1-1; D remains unclear. CDR1 LGHNA and CDR2 YNFKEQ come from the germline V gene. The V end was cut by 3 bases, the J end by 1 base, with 12 bases between. This CDR3 region has 15 residues. The CDR3 nucleotides are TGTGCCAGCAGCCAGGCGGAGGGCGGGAACACTGAAGCTTTCTTT. Its protein product is CASSQAEGGNTEAFF.

The chain links TRBV2 to TRBJ2-3, with D maybe TRBD1 (5 bases). Germline-derived CDR1 and CDR2 are SNHLY and FYNNEI. V was trimmed by 4 bases and J by 2 bases, leaving 7 bases between them. The CDR3 runs 13 residues. The DNA for the CDR3 is TGTGCCAGCAGTGGACAGTTCACAGATACGCAGTATTTT. It yields the protein CASSGQFTDTQYF.

The CDR3 DNA reads TGTGCCAGCAGTGAAAATAGCGGGGCTGGGACAGATACGCAGTATTTT. Translated, it gives CASSENSGAGTDTQYF. The chain is built from TRBV2 and TRBJ2-3; 8 bases line up with TRBD2. Unmatched junction bases numbered 7, after V lost 2 bases and J lost 3 bases. The CDR3 spans 16 residues. Germline CDR1 and CDR2: SNHLY and FYNNEI. Together with reference TRBV2 and TRBJ2-3, the CDR3 gives the full variable domain: EPEVTQTPSHQVTQMGQEVILRCVPISNHLYFYWYRQILGQKVEFLVSFYNNEISEKSEIFDDQFSVERPDGSNFTLKIRSTKLEDSAMYFCASSENSGAGTDTQYFGPGTRLTVL.

This clone was observed a single time. This rearrangement joins TRBV27 to TRBJ1-6; D is possibly TRBD1 (6 bases). The CDR3 sequence is 16 residues long. Trimming stripped 6 bases from V and 7 bases from J, with 19 bases between. The germline V gene encodes CDR1 MNHEY and CDR2 SMNVEV (reference sequence). DNA of the CDR3: TGTGCCAGCAGCCCCACCCCCGGCAGGGGCAATTCACCCCTCCACTTT. Translating it yields CASSPTPGRGNSPLHF.

V is TRBV28 and J is TRBJ2-7, with D possibly TRBD1 on 6 matching bases. The CDR3 covers 14 residues. Trimming pared 4 bases from V and 2 bases from J, leaving 12 bases between. CDR1 is MDHEN, CDR2 SYDVKM, per germline. The CDR3 DNA reads as TGTGCCAGCAGTTCTACAGGGTTTCCCTACGAGCAGTACTTC. It yields the protein CASSSTGFPYEQYF. The whole variable domain, filled in from reference TRBV28 and TRBJ2-7, reads DVKVTQSSRYLVKRTGEKVFLECVQDMDHENMFWYRQDPGLGLRLIYFSYDVKMKEKGDIPEGYSVSREKKERFSLILESASTNQTSMYLCASSSTGFPYEQYFGPGTRLTVT.

This chain connects TRBV12-5 to TRBJ1-2; TRBD1 aligns across 7 bases. The CDR3 has 14 amino acids. Germline V CDR1 and CDR2: LGHNT, FRNRAP. Germline trimming cut 5 bases from V and 8 bases from J; bases unmatched to any gene: 11. In DNA, the CDR3 is TGTGCTAGTGGTCTGACAGGGATTTTAAAGGGCTACACCTTC. This codes for CASGLTGILKGYTF.

This clone was recorded only once. CDR3 amino acids: CASSRQGGTYNEQFF. The CDR3 coding sequence is TGTGCCAGCAGTCGACAGGGGGGGACCTACAATGAGCAGTTCTTC. V usage is TRBV9 and J usage is TRBJ2-1, with 9 bases aligning to TRBD1. J gave up 2 bases and V 5 bases, and 5 bases lay outside the gene matches. The CDR3 sequence is 15 residues long. The germline gives CDR1 SGDLS, CDR2 YYNGEE.

This clone was found a few times. The rearrangement uses TRBV30 and TRBJ2-1, with TRBD2 identical over 10 bases. The CDR3 sequence is 15 residues long. The germline V gene encodes CDR1 GTSNPN and CDR2 SVGIG (reference sequence). V lost 0 bases and J lost 4; bases outside the gene matches: 3. Written as DNA, the CDR3 is TGTGCCTGGAGTGTCGGTAGCGGGGGGTACAATGAGCAGTTCTTC. Amino acids: CAWSVGSGGYNEQFF.

The rearrangement joins TRBV5-6 to TRBJ1-2; D not resolved. This CDR3 contains 14 residues. V was cut by 0 bases and J by 5 bases, with 11 bases left in between. From germline, CDR1 is SGHDT and CDR2 YYEEEE. CDR3 nucleotides: TGTGCCAGCAGCTTGGGGGGAGCTACATATGGCTACACCTTC. It is translated as CASSLGGATYGYTF.

The V call is TRBV3-1 (or the pseudogene TRBV3-2), the J call TRBJ1-2; possibly TRBD1 for D (5 bases). This CDR3 spans 15 amino acids. CDR1 and CDR2 (germline): LGHDT, YNNKEL (reference sequence). Trimming pared 0 bases from V and 2 bases from J, leaving 10 bases between. The DNA for the CDR3 is TGTGCCAGCAGCCAAGATGGAACAGGCAACTATGGCTACACCTTC. Protein product: CASSQDGTGNYGYTF.

This clone was recorded only once. The chain couples TRBV7-9 to TRBJ2-1, with TRBD2 identical over 10 bases. The germline gives CDR1 SEHNR, CDR2 FQNEAQ (reference sequence). The J segment lost 1 base and the V segment lost 5 bases, leaving 2 bases of the junction unmatched. There are 15 residues in the CDR3. The CDR3: CASSPSGGSYNEQFF. DNA for the CDR3: TGTGCCAGCAGCCCTAGCGGGGGTTCCTACAATGAGCAGTTCTTC.

The chain carries TRBV14 and TRBJ2-1; TRBD2 agrees at 14 bases. The junction had 2 bases not matched to a gene; V was cut back by 4 bases and J by 6 bases. The length of the CDR3 is 15 residues. CDR1 and CDR2 (germline): SGHDN, FVKESK. Written as DNA, the CDR3 is TGTGCCAGCAGCCTGGGACTAGCGGGAGTCAATGAGCAGTTCTTC. It specifies CASSLGLAGVNEQFF.

The chain carries TRBV3-1 (or the pseudogene TRBV3-2) and TRBJ2-3; tentatively, D is TRBD2 (6 bases). Germline lookup yields CDR1 LGHDT and CDR2 YNNKEL (reference sequence). This CDR3 region has 15 residues. Trimming left V 1 base short and J 11 bases short, with 19 bases between. CDR3 in DNA: TGTGCCAGCAGCCAAGGCCGCGGGGCGCACGGGGGGCAGTATTTT. Amino acid sequence: CASSQGRGAHGGQYF.

This rearrangement joins TRBV5-6 to TRBJ2-5; D ambiguous. The CDR3 has 14 amino acids. Germline-derived CDR1 and CDR2 are SGHDT and YYEEEE. The germline V and J ends were trimmed by 2 bases and 2 bases, with 10 bases remaining between them. The DNA for the CDR3 is TGTGCCAGCAGCTTTTGGTGGCAGCAAGAGACCCAGTACTTC. Translated: CASSFWWQQETQYF.

The chain recombines TRBV5-1 with TRBJ1-5; possible D gene TRBD1, 6 bases. The V end lost 2 bases, the J end lost 2 bases, and 11 bases lay between the germline ends. The germline V gene has CDR1 SGHRS and CDR2 YFSETQ. This CDR3 is 15 amino acids long. CDR3 coding DNA: TGCGCCAGCAGCTTATCAGGGGTGGGCAATCAGCCCCAGCATTTT. Protein: CASSLSGVGNQPQHF.

The rearrangement uses TRBV10-1 and TRBJ2-3; TRBD2 matches at 10 bases. J lost 5 bases, V lost 4 bases, and 9 bases had no gene match. The CDR3 is 16 amino acids. Germline V gene sequence: CDR1 WNHNN, CDR2 SYGVQD (reference sequence). The CDR3 region is CASSARKRGGGDTQYF. DNA of the CDR3: TGCGCCAGCAGTGCCCGGAAGCGGGGGGGCGGAGATACGCAGTATTTT.

This clone has only one observation. V gene TRBV5-4 combines with J gene TRBJ2-7, with 8 bases lining up with TRBD2. The V and J ends lost 0 bases and 3 bases, in that order; junction bases with no gene match: 5. From germline, CDR1 is SGHNT and CDR2 YYREEE (reference sequence). The CDR3 contains 15 residues. The CDR3 DNA follows: TGTGCCAGCAGCTTGGCCGGGGGGGTGAGCTACGAGCAGTACTTC. This encodes CASSLAGGVSYEQYF.

About this clone: Other DNA sequences in this sample translate to the same CDR3. The chain carries TRBV7-2 and TRBJ2-7; D is perhaps TRBD2 (5 bases). V gave up 4 bases and J gave up 4 bases, with 11 bases separating them. This CDR3 has 13 residues. Per the germline V gene, CDR1 is SGHTA and CDR2 is FQGNSA. CDR3 sequence reads: CASSSRTGYEQYF. CDR3 DNA: TGTGCCAGCAGCTCCCGGACTGGATACGAGCAGTACTTC.

V usage is TRBV6-4 and J usage is TRBJ2-7; 7 positions match TRBD2. Germline V gene sequence: CDR1 MRHNA, CDR2 SNTAGT. The CDR3 contains 13 residues. With V trimmed by 3 bases and J by 5 bases, 4 bases remained unmatched. CDR3 bases: TGTGCCAGCAGTGAGGCTAGCGGCCACGAGCAGTACTTC. It codes for CASSEASGHEQYF.

The gene calls are TRBV2 and TRBJ2-1; D perhaps matches TRBD1 (5 bases). CDR1 is SNHLY, CDR2 FYNNEI, per germline. V lost 4 bases, J lost 2 bases, and 6 bases lay in between. The CDR3 contains 13 residues. The CDR3 loop is CASSGGPYNEQFF. The DNA of the CDR3 is TGTGCCAGCAGTGGGGGCCCCTACAATGAGCAGTTCTTC.

The rearrangement joins TRBV2 to TRBJ1-5; no reliable D call. The CDR3 has 12 amino acids. Germline CDR1 SNHLY, CDR2 FYNNEI. Between the trimmed V and J ends, which lost 4 bases and 6 bases, there was a span of 7 bases. The DNA for the CDR3 is TGTGCCAGCAGTGTGTTTAGTCAGCCCCAGCATTTT. Its protein product is CASSVFSQPQHF. Variable domain in full (rest from reference TRBV2 and TRBJ1-5): EPEVTQTPSHQVTQMGQEVILRCVPISNHLYFYWYRQILGQKVEFLVSFYNNEISEKSEIFDDQFSVERPDGSNFTLKIRSTKLEDSAMYFCASSVFSQPQHFGDGTRLSIL.

The chain combines TRBV28 with TRBJ2-1; the match to TRBD2 covers 14 bases. The CDR3 totals 15 residues. V shed 6 bases and J 9 bases; nucleotides not matched to a gene: 7. The germline gives CDR1 MDHEN, CDR2 SYDVKM. The CDR3 reads CASRIGLAGGSEQFF. CDR3 sequence (DNA): TGTGCCAGCAGAATAGGACTAGCGGGAGGTAGTGAGCAGTTCTTC.

The chain joins TRBV7-2 to TRBJ2-5, with 9 bases aligning to TRBD1. The CDR3 loop spans 15 amino acids. Germline trimming cut 5 bases from V and 5 bases from J; bases unmatched to any gene: 9. Looked up from germline, CDR1 is SGHTA and CDR2 is FQGNSA. The CDR3 reads CASSRGTGLRETQYF. The CDR3 DNA sequence: TGTGCCAGCAGCCGCGGGACAGGGCTACGGGAGACCCAGTACTTC.

The rearrangement links TRBV19 to TRBJ1-4; D not certain. The CDR3 has 13 amino acids. Trimming took 5 bases from V and 8 from J, leaving 12 bases between them. The V gene's germline CDR1 is LNHDA and CDR2 SQIVND (reference sequence). This CDR3 reads CASSYREQEKLFF. Here the CDR3 DNA reads TGTGCCAGTAGTTACCGGGAACAGGAAAAACTGTTTTTT.